This T cell receptor beta chain comes out of a study of T cell repertoires in cytomegalovirus infection. About the research overall: The public TCR beta signatures pointed to both CMV infection and matching HLA type. Study conclusions and caveats: It was HLA-C-restricted CMV-specific TCR beta clonotypes that dominated the response ex vivo. Identification of carriers of CMV plus the relevant HLA was performed using cumulative public TCR beta family frequency.

The CDR3 length is 13 residues. The germline V and J ends were trimmed by 5 bases and 5 bases, with 10 bases remaining between them. Germline CDR1 and CDR2: MNHNS and SASEGT. Each CDR3 protein is one row after TCRdb ran MiXCR on the reads. The data show approximately 630,000 distinct CDR3 sequences, 20% to 25% seen once. This clonotype has at least ten counts. Its antigen remains unknown. Sequencing was done on a sample of CD8+ T cells from PBMCs. The receptor comes from a human donor in good health (CMV status not recorded). Some clones in this sample may be carry-over from other donors' samples. The J gene is TRBJ2-1, the V gene TRBV6-1, with D tentatively TRBD1 (6 bases). The CDR3 spells CASSSRQDNEQFF. For the CDR3, the DNA is TGTGCCAGCAGTTCCCGACAGGACAATGAGCAGTTCTTC.